This T cell receptor beta chain was sequenced for a study of T cells in Graves' hyperthyroidism and ophthalmopathy. This CDR3 is built from 13 residues. Germline values: CDR1 DFQATT, CDR2 SNEGSKA (reference sequence). V lost 6 bases, J lost 3 bases, and 14 bases lay in between. This clonotype was counted only a few times. Using RNA transcripts as the source, TCR beta CDR3 regions were amplified. The HTBI set primed first-round TCR CDR3 RT-PCR. From the multiplex PCR reads, TCRdb called clonotypes with MiXCR, one entry per CDR3 protein. The table lists roughly 800,000 distinct CDR3 sequences, over 35% of them singletons, with 8% to 9% in the top ten.

The sample was blood. The clonotype was recovered from a man between 18 and 29 years old with Graves' hyperthyroidism. V gene TRBV20-1 combines with J gene TRBJ2-5; perhaps TRBD1 as D (6 bases). The CDR3 DNA is TGCAGTGCCCAAGGACAGAACAAAGAGACCCAGTACTTC. Translated: CSAQGQNKETQYF.